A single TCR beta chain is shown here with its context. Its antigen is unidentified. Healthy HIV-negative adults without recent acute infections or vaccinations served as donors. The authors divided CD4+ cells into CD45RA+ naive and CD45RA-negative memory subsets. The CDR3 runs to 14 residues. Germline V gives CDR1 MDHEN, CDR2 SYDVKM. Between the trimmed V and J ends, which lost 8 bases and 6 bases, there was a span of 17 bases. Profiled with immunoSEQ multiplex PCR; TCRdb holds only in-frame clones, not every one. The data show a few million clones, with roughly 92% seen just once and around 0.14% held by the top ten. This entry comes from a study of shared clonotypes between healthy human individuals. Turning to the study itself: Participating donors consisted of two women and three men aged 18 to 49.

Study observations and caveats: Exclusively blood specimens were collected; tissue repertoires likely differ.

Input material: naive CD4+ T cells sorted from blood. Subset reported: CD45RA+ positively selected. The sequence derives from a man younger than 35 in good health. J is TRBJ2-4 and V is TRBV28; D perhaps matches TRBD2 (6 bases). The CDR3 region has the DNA TGTGCCAGCTTCGGAGGGGCCGTGAGAAACATTCAGTACTTC. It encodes CASFGGAVRNIQYF.